The 17 T cell receptor beta chains in this list originate from one sample, sequenced in a study of blood T cell repertoires in COVID-19. Method: immunoSEQ multiplex PCR; TCRdb's copy keeps in-frame clones and lacks some. The table lists more than 60,000 clones, roughly 85% of them singletons. Sequencing input: peripheral blood. The receptors were gathered from a human donor in a cohort sampled during active COVID-19.

V and J are TRBV5-8 and TRBJ2-7, with a possible D match to TRBD1 (5 bases). There are 11 residues in the CDR3. Germline V gene sequence: CDR1 SGHTS, CDR2 YDEGEE. Trimming removed 1 base at V and 12 bases at J, with 11 bases between. The CDR3: CASSLRQGLYF. The DNA for the CDR3 is TGTGCCAGCAGCTTGCGGCAGGGTCTGTACTTC.

The chain couples TRBV7-8 to TRBJ2-1; D remains ambiguous. Germline assignment: CDR1 SGHVS and CDR2 FQNEAQ. V shed 1 base and J shed 6 bases, with 10 bases lying between them. This CDR3 is built from 14 residues. The CDR3: CASSLDGRRNEQFF. The CDR3, as DNA: TGTGCCAGCAGCTTAGATGGCCGTCGCAATGAGCAGTTCTTC.

The V gene is TRBV3-1 (or the pseudogene TRBV3-2), the J gene TRBJ2-7; maybe TRBD1 (5 bases). Germline CDR1 LGHDT, CDR2 YNNKEL (reference sequence). Trimming stripped 1 base from V and 2 bases from J, with 9 bases between. The CDR3 contains 14 residues. The CDR3 nucleotides read TGTGCCAGCAGCCAAGTTGACAGAACCTACGAGCAGTACTTC. It translates to CASSQVDRTYEQYF.

This clone was picked up one time. V usage is TRBV30 and J usage is TRBJ1-5; possibly TRBD1 for D (5 bases). Trimming cost V 0 bases and J 5 bases, with 8 bases left between them. Germline CDR1 GTSNPN, CDR2 SVGIG (reference sequence). The CDR3 is 13 amino acids. The CDR3 loop is CAWSVRGDQPQHF. The CDR3 nucleotides are TGTGCCTGGAGTGTACGGGGGGATCAGCCCCAGCATTTT.

This clone was recorded once. The chain combines TRBV18 with TRBJ1-5, with 9 nucleotides matching TRBD1. The germline V gene encodes CDR1 KGHSH and CDR2 LQKENI. With V trimmed by 2 bases and J by 0 bases, 8 bases remained unmatched. The CDR3 consists of 18 residues. This CDR3 reads CASSPGPGTGNSNQPQHF. CDR3 nucleotide sequence: TGTGCCAGCTCACCAGGTCCCGGGACAGGGAATAGCAATCAGCCCCAGCATTTT.

This chain connects TRBV11-2 to TRBJ1-3, with 7 bases fitting TRBD1. Germline-derived CDR1 and CDR2 are SGHAT and FQNNGV. The CDR3 consists of 18 residues. The V and J ends lost 1 base and 0 bases, in that order; junction bases with no gene match: 9. The CDR3 sequence: CASSLVYGDRNSGNTIYF. In nucleotides, the CDR3 is TGTGCCAGCAGCTTAGTCTACGGGGACAGAAACTCTGGAAACACCATATATTTT.

The gene calls are TRBV4-2 and TRBJ2-2; TRBD2 matches 10 bases. The CDR3 runs 17 residues. Germline V gene sequence: CDR1 LGHNA, CDR2 YNFKEQ. V trimming: 4 bases; J trimming: 5 bases; junction bases outside the gene matches: 10. The CDR3 loop reads CASSLALAGAVTGELFF. The CDR3, as DNA: TGTGCCAGCAGCCTCGCCCTAGCGGGAGCCGTAACCGGGGAGCTGTTTTTT.

The J gene is TRBJ2-3, the V gene TRBV24-1; 9 positions agree with TRBD2. The CDR3 totals 14 residues. With 9 bases clipped from V and 2 bases from J, the junction kept 5 bases outside the gene matches. CDR1 and CDR2 from the germline V gene are KGHDR and SFDVKD. CDR3 sequence: CATAGGAYTDTQYF. CDR3 DNA sequence: TGTGCCACCGCGGGGGGGGCCTACACAGATACGCAGTATTTT.

The count of this clone is one. J is TRBJ1-6 and V is TRBV9, with D uncertain. This CDR3 contains 14 residues. Trimming removed 3 bases at V and 6 bases at J, with 10 bases between. Germline V gene data show CDR1 as SGDLS and CDR2 as YYNGEE. The CDR3 protein is CASSAGLINSPLHF. The CDR3 DNA follows: TGTGCCAGCAGCGCTGGACTGATTAATTCACCCCTCCACTTT.

This chain links TRBV11-3 with TRBJ2-1, with D maybe TRBD2 (6 bases). The ends were cut back, 3 bases at V and 6 bases at J, with 12 bases in the middle. The CDR3 extends over 14 amino acids. Germline V gene data show CDR1 as SGHNT and CDR2 as YENEEA. This CDR3 reads CASSLGPGGNEQFF. The CDR3 DNA reads TGTGCCAGCAGCTTGGGCCCCGGGGGCAATGAGCAGTTCTTC. The variable domain in full, completed from reference TRBV11-3 and TRBJ2-1, reads EAGVVQSPRYKIIEKKQPVAFWCNPISGHNTLYWYLQNLGQGPELLIRYENEEAVDDSQLPKDRFSAERLKGVDSTLKIQPAELGDSAVYLCASSLGPGGNEQFFGPGTRLTVL.

This sequence joins TRBV11-2 and TRBJ1-1, with 11 bases that match TRBD1. V shed 4 bases, J shed 7 bases, and the junction held 5 bases outside the gene matches. Germline CDR1 reads SGHAT; CDR2 reads FQNNGV. The CDR3 has 14 residues. Here the CDR3 DNA reads TGTGCCAGCAGCTACCGGGACAGGGGGGATGAAGCTTTCTTT. It yields the protein CASSYRDRGDEAFF.

This clone was counted once. CDR3 sequence reads: CASSFLIAGELFF. Here the CDR3 DNA reads TGTGCCAGCAGTTTTCTTATTGCCGGGGAGCTGTTTTTT. The chain carries TRBV12-3 or TRBV12-4 and TRBJ2-2; no clear D gene. V lost 3 bases to trimming and J lost 6 bases, with 8 bases between them. CDR3 size: 13 residues.

V and J are TRBV7-9 and TRBJ2-7, with D possibly matching TRBD2 (5 bases). V gave up 4 bases and J gave up 3 bases, with 13 bases separating them. The CDR3 is 14 residues long. CDR1 is SEHNR and CDR2 is FQNEAQ in the germline V gene (reference sequence). The CDR3 DNA is TGTGCCAGCAGCTCCGGAGAGGGATTCTACGAGCAGTACTTC. Translated: CASSSGEGFYEQYF.

CDR3 in DNA: TGTGCCAGCAGTTACGGAGAGGGGGCCACTGAAGCTTTCTTT. Protein: CASSYGEGATEAFF. The chain is built from TRBV6-5 and TRBJ1-1; the match to TRBD1 covers 7 bases. With 2 bases clipped from V and 4 bases from J, the junction kept 4 bases outside the gene matches. CDR1 is MNHEY, CDR2 SVGAGI, per germline. The CDR3 consists of 14 residues.

The chain uses TRBV19 and TRBJ2-6, with TRBD1 as a possible D gene (6 bases). There are 15 residues in the CDR3. V shed 9 bases and J shed 2 bases, with 14 bases lying between them. Per the germline V gene, CDR1 is LNHDA and CDR2 is SQIVND (reference sequence). For the CDR3, the DNA is TGTGCCAGCGGTCGTTCAGGGGCTGGGGCCAACGTCCTGACTTTC. Its translation is CASGRSGAGANVLTF.

The genes are TRBV7-2 and TRBJ1-2, with TRBD1 matching 9 bases. After removal of 5 bases from V and 7 bases from J, the junction contained 8 bases not matched to a gene. The CDR3 extends over 14 amino acids. In germline, CDR1 is SGHTA, CDR2 FQGNSA. This chain's CDR3 is CASSLRDRVTGYTF. The DNA of the CDR3 is TGTGCCAGCAGCCTCCGGGACAGGGTAACTGGCTACACCTTC.

V gene TRBV28 combines with J gene TRBJ2-2, with 10 bases lining up with TRBD2. V dropped 6 bases and J dropped 1; count of bases not matched to a gene: 11. CDR1 and CDR2 from the germline V gene are MDHEN and SYDVKM. The CDR3 has 18 residues. The chain's CDR3 is CASSSAGLAERNTGELFF. CDR3 bases: TGTGCCAGCAGCTCAGCCGGACTAGCGGAGAGGAACACCGGGGAGCTGTTTTTT.